The rows below give T cell receptor beta chains drawn from one sample of a study of cytomegalovirus exposure and HLA in healthy donors. Sequencing was performed with immunoSEQ multiplex PCR; in TCRdb, only in-frame clones are kept and a portion is missing. The sample shows 150,000 to 200,000 clones, about 80% of them seen only once. The material sequenced was PBMCs. All receptors come from a woman aged 40-49 years in good health and CMV-seronegative. The conserved cysteine and the conserved F or W are not part of the CDR3 here.

j_call: TRBJ1-3
v_call: TRBV4-1
cdr3_aa: ASSQKEDSRQGGNSGNTIY

j_call: TRBJ1-2
v_call: TRBV4-2
cdr3_aa: ASSQDTGVGGYT

j_call: TRBJ2-3
v_call: TRBV4-1
cdr3_aa: ASSQEEMGLAGGRDTQY

j_call: TRBJ2-2
v_call: TRBV30
cdr3_aa: AWRDTGELF

j_call: TRBJ1-2
v_call: TRBV9
cdr3_aa: ASSDSSNYGYT

j_call: TRBJ1-1
v_call: TRBV10-3
cdr3_aa: AISEGAGMNTEAF

j_call: TRBJ2-7
v_call: TRBV4-3
cdr3_aa: ASSQDVRQPYEQY

j_call: TRBJ1-4
v_call: TRBV7-9
cdr3_aa: ASSLGGTNEKLF

j_call: TRBJ2-5
v_call: TRBV23-1
cdr3_aa: ASIAPGPGGEETQY

j_call: TRBJ2-1
v_call: TRBV7-3
cdr3_aa: ASSETSGSFLF

j_call: TRBJ1-4
v_call: TRBV19
cdr3_aa: ASTSRGDRAGEKLF

j_call: TRBJ1-5
v_call: TRBV7-2
cdr3_aa: ASSLERRAQPQH

j_call: TRBJ2-7
v_call: TRBV7-8
cdr3_aa: ASSLAGISGGYEQY

j_call: TRBJ2-4
v_call: TRBV19
cdr3_aa: ASSSLTRLAKNIQY

j_call: TRBJ2-5
v_call: TRBV6-7
cdr3_aa: ATARGGPAPETQY

j_call: TRBJ1-6
v_call: TRBV18
cdr3_aa: ASSLTGQAGNSPLH

j_call: .
v_call: TRBV27
cdr3_aa: ASSFGPGYEQY

j_call: TRBJ2-3
v_call: TRBV29-1
cdr3_aa: SSSAGFINTDTQY

j_call: TRBJ2-7
v_call: TRBV6-5
cdr3_aa: ASLSPPDEQY

j_call: TRBJ2-7
v_call: TRBV4-3
cdr3_aa: ASSQDLSGTYEQY

j_call: TRBJ2-7
v_call: TRBV18
cdr3_aa: ASSRAVGHSYEQY

j_call: TRBJ2-1
v_call: TRBV29-1
cdr3_aa: SVKQGDEQF

j_call: TRBJ2-7
v_call: TRBV21-1
cdr3_aa: ASRDSRYPYEQY

j_call: TRBJ2-3
v_call: TRBV9
cdr3_aa: ASSYSGAIQADTQY

j_call: TRBJ1-1
v_call: TRBV6-5
cdr3_aa: ASSYSQTAGTEAF

j_call: TRBJ2-7
v_call: TRBV4-1
cdr3_aa: ASSPQGGYEQY

j_call: TRBJ2-1
v_call: TRBV7-2
cdr3_aa: ASGLAGEGQF

j_call: TRBJ1-3
v_call: TRBV11-3
cdr3_aa: ASSLRDTIY

j_call: TRBJ2-2
v_call: TRBV7-3
cdr3_aa: ASSFSQGIGELF

j_call: TRBJ1-1
v_call: TRBV7-9
cdr3_aa: ASSLGGRTEAF

j_call: TRBJ2-7
v_call: TRBV6-6
cdr3_aa: ATNRGGGYEQY

j_call: TRBJ1-3
v_call: TRBV6-5
cdr3_aa: ASSRDRTRNTIY

j_call: TRBJ2-1
v_call: TRBV5-4
cdr3_aa: ASSLGGLAGEIEQF

j_call: TRBJ2-2
v_call: TRBV7-9
cdr3_aa: ASSSRRGPTGELF

j_call: TRBJ2-7
v_call: TRBV28
cdr3_aa: ASTPGGIAYEQY

j_call: TRBJ1-3
v_call: TRBV7-2
cdr3_aa: ASSRQGAASGNTIY

j_call: TRBJ2-7
v_call: TRBV27
cdr3_aa: ASSLLGPLEEQY

j_call: TRBJ1-6
v_call: TRBV7-2
cdr3_aa: ASTLRGQSSPLH

j_call: TRBJ2-2
v_call: TRBV5-4
cdr3_aa: ASSLASRGTGELF

j_call: TRBJ2-7
v_call: TRBV7-8
cdr3_aa: ASSFLDEQY

j_call: TRBJ2-3
v_call: TRBV7-3
cdr3_aa: ASSRGGPADTQY

j_call: TRBJ1-4
v_call: TRBV6-1
cdr3_aa: ASSEDQGTENEKLF

j_call: TRBJ2-2
v_call: TRBV11-2
cdr3_aa: ASSLERGTGELF

j_call: TRBJ2-1
v_call: TRBV20-1
cdr3_aa: SASPGTGLF

j_call: TRBJ2-1
v_call: TRBV7-6
cdr3_aa: ASSLPTSGSYNEQF

j_call: TRBJ2-1
v_call: TRBV29-1
cdr3_aa: SVDDRGSYEQF

j_call: TRBJ1-4
v_call: TRBV18
cdr3_aa: ASSQGQGALHGSEKLF

j_call: TRBJ2-7
v_call: TRBV14
cdr3_aa: ASSPYSSYEQY

j_call: TRBJ2-1
v_call: TRBV4-3
cdr3_aa: ASSQDFSGGLYNEQF

j_call: TRBJ2-1
v_call: TRBV7-9
cdr3_aa: ASSLATGGNEQF

j_call: TRBJ2-7
v_call: TRBV5-6
cdr3_aa: ASSWGTGVYEQY

j_call: TRBJ2-6
v_call: TRBV4-1
cdr3_aa: ASSQDGTSGSFSGANVLT

j_call: TRBJ1-6
v_call: TRBV11-3
cdr3_aa: ASSLGPGTGLSPLH

j_call: TRBJ2-1
v_call: TRBV27
cdr3_aa: ASLPTSGYSYNEQF